This TCR beta chain was profiled in a study of blood T cell repertoires in COVID-19 (TCRdb year 2020). With respect to the entire study: Samples covering the acute and convalescent phases of COVID-19 were provided by collaborators in the United States, Italy and Spain. The material from the prospective study consisted of cDNA or gDNA derived from T cells, B-cell-depleted T cells, or PBMCs. The dataset comprised deeply sampled blood TCRbeta repertoires from subjects exposed to, actively infected with, or recovered from COVID-19. A freely available public database, intended as a resource for researchers studying the immune response to SARS-CoV-2, is where the repertoires were released. Samples were obtained from the ongoing ImmuneRACE study (first 160 participants) and from 950 to 1,500 subjects provided by 6 global collaborators. The sample metadata nearly always contained a de-identified subject ID, COVID-19 status, age in years and sex. HLA class I and class II types, where available, came from metadata supplied by the sample provider rather than from assay-based typing. Results and caveats for the whole study, not just this receptor: How much clinical and demographic metadata was included differed by source and by participant, and the metadata was provided uncurated.

The CDR3 numbers 15 residues from cysteine through phenylalanine. The sequence is cut down to CDR3 DNA, 45 bases in frame from base 1. CDR1 and CDR2 were assigned from the germline V gene as SGHRS and YFSETQ. Between the V and J ends, shortened by 3 bases and 6 bases respectively, the junction contains 19 bases. The immunoSEQ Assay, a bias-controlled multiplex PCR, was used to amplify TCRbeta CDR3 regions from genomic DNA. In the paper's pipeline: Within the assay, amplification of reference gene primers was used to estimate how many nucleated cells each sample contained. To quantify the absolute abundance of each unique TCRbeta CDR3 rearrangement, sequence reads were collapsed and filtered. For each sample, productive Simpson clonality was calculated as the square root of Simpson's diversity index over productive rearrangements. TCRdb limited this immuneACCESS table to in-frame rearrangements with V and J called. A share of clones is missing; checked studies link under half to unresolved V genes, and the rest is unexplained. The V and J calls and the clone size are those of that table, but D and trimming were determined from the DNA. The sample table holds nearly 100,000 clones, of which about 88% were seen once. Approximately 1.7% of the sample belongs to the ten largest clones.

This clone was seen a handful of times. The antigen it recognizes is unknown. Base qualities are not at hand, and no much larger clone is one base apart. Each collaborating institution followed its own protocols to collect whole blood in K2EDTA tubes. For TCRbeta analysis, collaborator samples were shipped as frozen whole blood, as isolated PBMCs, or as DNA extracted from either sample type. Sequencing used peripheral blood. The chain employs TRBV5-1 and TRBJ2-7; a tentative D match to TRBD1 spans 5 bases. The clonotype comes from a man aged 80 or over with acute or convalescent COVID-19. The CDR3 corresponds to CASSSLGASTGEQYF. The DNA is TGCGCCAGCAGCTCACTTGGGGCTTCAACGGGCGAGCAGTACTTC.